This T cell receptor (beta chain) comes out of a study of cytomegalovirus exposure and HLA in healthy donors. The germline CDR1 and CDR2 sequences are SGDLS and YYNGEE. V dropped 2 bases and J dropped 5 bases, with 17 bases sitting between them. The CDR3 extends over 15 amino acids. PCR employed 60 Vbeta and 13 Jbeta primers. Profiled with immunoSEQ multiplex PCR; TCRdb holds only in-frame clones, not every one. The sample has 120,000 or so clones, 17% seen once. Study findings and constraints: Highly shared sequence variants in one cluster were likely a sequencing artifact. Per a later analysis, roughly 17,000 TCR beta sequences showed association with HLA alleles at 0.05 false discovery rate. TCR beta V- and J-gene trimming was later associated with a missense DCLRE1C variant. Roughly even sequencing depth across donors was the assumption behind the presence/absence analyses.

On this clone: Its antigen is currently unknown.

The specimen was PBMCs. This rearrangement joins TRBV9 to TRBJ2-7, with D possibly matching TRBD1 (6 bases). This TCR was sampled from a female donor in good health and CMV-seropositive. The CDR3 loop is CASSVELGQSDEQYF. CDR3 bases: TGTGCCAGCAGCGTTGAATTAGGACAGTCCGACGAGCAGTACTTC.